A single sample is the source of the 28 T cell receptor beta chains below, sequenced in a study of blood T cell repertoires in COVID-19. Generated by immunoSEQ multiplex PCR, the TCRdb table keeps only in-frame clones and is missing some. The sample includes about 27,000 clones, approximately 88% of them seen just once. Sequences were obtained from peripheral blood. Receptors originate from a woman in her 50s with active COVID-19.

The V and J genes are TRBV30 and TRBJ1-2; TRBD1 agrees at 7 bases. Trimming removed 0 bases from V and 8 bases from J; junction bases left unmatched: 6. CDR1 is GTSNPN and CDR2 is SVGIG in the germline V gene (reference sequence). The CDR3 length is 13 residues. For the CDR3, the DNA is TGTGCCTGGAGTGTAGGAGGGGGCGAAGGCTACACCTTC. Its translation: CAWSVGGGEGYTF.

V gene TRBV5-3 combines with J gene TRBJ2-7; D unresolved. TRBV5-3 is classed as an ORF, of uncertain function. There are 15 residues in the CDR3. V was pared by 1 base and J by 2 bases, with 13 bases between. The CDR3 DNA is TGTGCCAGAAGCTTGTGGGTTAGCCGAGCCTACGAGCAGTACTTC. Its translation: CARSLWVSRAYEQYF.

CDR3 nucleotide sequence: TGCGCCAGCAGGATTGTCCTCGGGGGGAGAGGTTACAATGAGCAGTTCTTC. Translation gives CASRIVLGGRGYNEQFF. The chain recombines TRBV5-1 with TRBJ2-1; 7 bases are a match to TRBD2. V dropped 5 bases and J dropped 4; count of bases not matched to a gene: 15. The CDR3 spans 17 residues. Germline CDR1 and CDR2: SGHRS and YFSETQ. Based on the CDR3 plus reference TRBV5-1 and TRBJ2-1, the full variable domain is KAGVTQTPRYLIKTRGQQVTLSCSPISGHRSVSWYQQTPGQGLQFLFEYFSETQRNKGNFPGRFSGRQFSNSRSEMNVSTLELGDSALYLCASRIVLGGRGYNEQFFGPGTRLTVL.

The chain couples TRBV28 to TRBJ2-4; D possibly corresponds to TRBD2 (7 bases). Germline CDR1 is MDHEN and CDR2 is SYDVKM. The CDR3 totals 16 residues. V dropped 5 bases and J dropped 5 bases, with 19 bases sitting between them. CDR3 loop: CASSPPGGGLENIQYF. The DNA of the CDR3 is TGTGCCAGCAGTCCCCCTGGGGGGGGGCTAGAAAACATTCAGTACTTC.

The rearrangement joins TRBV2 to TRBJ2-3, with a tentative D call TRBD2 (5 bases). The V gene's germline CDR1 is SNHLY and CDR2 FYNNEI. The length of the CDR3 is 13 residues. Trimming shortened V by 2 bases and J by 4 bases, and 7 bases separated the two germline ends. CDR3 amino acids: CASSETGSDTQYF. CDR3 DNA sequence: TGTGCCAGCAGTGAAACGGGGTCAGATACGCAGTATTTT.

In its sample, this clone was seen a few times. The chain is built from TRBV7-8 and TRBJ2-7, with TRBD2 matching over 7 bases. This CDR3 spans 14 amino acids. Germline V gene data show CDR1 as SGHVS and CDR2 as FQNEAQ. Trimming at V came to 4 bases and at J to 0 bases, leaving 3 bases not matched to a gene. The CDR3 protein is CASSYSGGSYEQYF. CDR3 bases: TGTGCCAGCAGCTACTCGGGGGGCTCCTACGAGCAGTACTTC.

This clone has a handful of counts. In nucleotides, the CDR3 is TGCAGCGTCCAAGGGGGGGCGCTTGGAAACACCATATATTTT. It translates to CSVQGGALGNTIYF. This chain connects TRBV29-1 to TRBJ1-3; D may be TRBD1 (6 bases). This CDR3 region has 14 residues. V lost 6 bases to trimming and J lost 3 bases, with 15 bases between them. In germline, CDR1 is SQVTM, CDR2 ANQGSEA.

This chain uses TRBV28 with TRBJ2-7, with 7 bases aligning to TRBD1. The V gene end was trimmed by 6 bases and the J gene end by 6 bases; junction bases not matched to a gene: 8. Germline V gene lookup returns CDR1 MDHEN and CDR2 SYDVKM. The CDR3 length is 13 residues. The CDR3 here is CASRNSRGIEQYF. CDR3 DNA: TGTGCCAGCAGGAACTCCAGGGGGATCGAGCAGTACTTC.

The J gene is TRBJ1-1, the V gene TRBV3-1 (or the pseudogene TRBV3-2); TRBD1 agrees at 8 bases. V gave up 5 bases and J gave up 7 bases; unmatched junction bases: 3. The germline CDR1 and CDR2 sequences are LGHDT and YNNKEL (reference sequence). The CDR3 consists of 12 residues. In DNA, the CDR3 is TGTGCCAGCAGCTCGGGGACAGGTGAAGCTTTCTTT. As protein: CASSSGTGEAFF.

J is TRBJ1-2 and V is TRBV2, with 12 bases matching TRBD1. The J segment lost 4 bases and the V segment lost 7 bases, leaving 7 bases of the junction unmatched. The CDR3 extends over 15 amino acids. Germline CDR1 is SNHLY and CDR2 is FYNNEI. The CDR3 DNA is TGTGCCAGCAACCCGGGACAGGGGGCTGTCTATGGCTACACCTTC. This sequence encodes CASNPGQGAVYGYTF. Variable domain in full (rest from reference TRBV2 and TRBJ1-2): EPEVTQTPSHQVTQMGQEVILRCVPISNHLYFYWYRQILGQKVEFLVSFYNNEISEKSEIFDDQFSVERPDGSNFTLKIRSTKLEDSAMYFCASNPGQGAVYGYTFGSGTRLTVV.

V and J are TRBV5-1 and TRBJ2-3, with D tentatively TRBD2 (5 bases). This CDR3 is built from 15 residues. In germline, CDR1 is SGHRS, CDR2 YFSETQ. Trimming took off 4 bases at V and 0 bases at J, with 12 bases between the two ends. In nucleotides, the CDR3 is TGCGCCAGCAGCCCGCCGGGCGGGAGCACAGATACGCAGTATTTT. Residues: CASSPPGGSTDTQYF.

This clone was seen a handful of times. The chain recombines TRBV7-9 with TRBJ1-2; D is unclear. The CDR3 extends over 13 amino acids. Germline loops: CDR1 SEHNR, CDR2 FQNEAQ (reference sequence). V was pared by 10 bases and J by 0 bases, with 12 bases between. The CDR3 DNA is TGTGCCATTACCTTTCCAGCTAACTATGGCTACACCTTC. Translated, it gives CAITFPANYGYTF.

This chain uses TRBV18 with TRBJ2-7; 11 bases line up with TRBD2. The V and J ends lost 6 bases and 2 bases, in that order; junction bases with no gene match: 3. The CDR3 length is 14 residues. The germline V gene encodes CDR1 KGHSH and CDR2 LQKENI. Written as DNA, the CDR3 is TGTGCCAGCTCTCCGGGACTAGCGGCCTACGAGCAGTACTTC. This sequence encodes CASSPGLAAYEQYF. The full variable domain, completed using reference TRBV18 and TRBJ2-7, is NAGVMQNPRHLVRRRGQEARLRCSPMKGHSHVYWYRQLPEEGLKFMVYLQKENIIDESGMPKERFSAEFPKEGPSILRIQQVVRGDSAAYFCASSPGLAAYEQYFGPGTRLTVT.

The CDR3: CSGERYNEQFF. The CDR3, as DNA: TGCAGTGGGGAGCGGTACAATGAGCAGTTCTTC. The rearrangement joins TRBV20-1 to TRBJ2-1; possibly TRBD2 for D (5 bases). In germline, CDR1 is DFQATT, CDR2 SNEGSKA (reference sequence). With 7 bases removed from V and 4 bases from J, the gap between germline ends came to 8 bases. This CDR3 is built from 11 residues.

J is TRBJ2-1 and V is TRBV7-2; TRBD2 matches at 8 bases. V was clipped by 2 bases and J by 8 bases; unmatched bases: 8. Germline V gene lookup returns CDR1 SGHTA and CDR2 FQGNSA. The CDR3 length is 15 residues. The CDR3 loop is CASSLMSGSVDEQFF. The DNA for the CDR3 is TGTGCCAGCAGCTTAATGAGCGGGAGTGTGGATGAGCAGTTCTTC.

The genes are TRBV11-2 and TRBJ2-7, with D possibly matching TRBD2 (6 bases). The germline gives CDR1 SGHAT, CDR2 FQNNGV. V lost 0 bases, J lost 2 bases, and 14 bases lay in between. The CDR3 sequence is 16 residues long. The CDR3 sequence: CASSLDQGDLTYEQYF. CDR3 bases: TGTGCCAGCAGCTTAGATCAAGGGGACTTAACCTACGAGCAGTACTTC.

V and J are TRBV5-1 and TRBJ2-7; 7 bases fit TRBD2. Unmatched junction bases numbered 11, after V lost 3 bases and J lost 5 bases. Germline V gene lookup returns CDR1 SGHRS and CDR2 YFSETQ. The CDR3 loop spans 15 amino acids. CDR3 protein: CASSSSGTPLNEQYF. The CDR3 DNA follows: TGCGCCAGCAGCTCAAGCGGGACCCCTCTAAACGAGCAGTACTTC.

Worth noting for this clone: The sample has other DNA sequences that encode this CDR3 too. The V call is TRBV7-9, the J call TRBJ2-1, with 10 bases fitting TRBD2. Trimming removed 0 bases from V and 1 base from J; junction bases left unmatched: 0. The CDR3 is made up of 16 amino acids. Per the germline V gene, CDR1 is SEHNR and CDR2 is FQNEAQ (reference sequence). The CDR3 nucleotides are TGTGCCAGCAGCTTAGCACTAGCGGGATCCTACAATGAGCAGTTCTTC. Translated: CASSLALAGSYNEQFF. Filled out from reference TRBV7-9 and TRBJ2-1, the complete variable domain reads DTGVSQNPRHKITKRGQNVTFRCDPISEHNRLYWYRQTLGQGPEFLTYFQNEAQLEKSRLLSDRFSAERPKGSFSTLEIQRTEQGDSAMYLCASSLALAGSYNEQFFGPGTRLTVL.

The gene calls are TRBV9 and TRBJ2-5; the match to TRBD2 covers 12 bases. V lost 0 bases, J lost 1 base, and 4 bases stayed unmatched. The CDR3 covers 17 residues. Germline assignment: CDR1 SGDLS and CDR2 YYNGEE. The CDR3 reads CASSVGLAGAFQETQYF. The CDR3, as DNA: TGTGCCAGCAGCGTAGGACTAGCGGGAGCTTTCCAAGAGACCCAGTACTTC.

The chain joins TRBV7-2 to TRBJ2-7; D might be TRBD1 (8 bases). The germline V gene has CDR1 SGHTA and CDR2 FQGNSA. Trimming stripped 1 base from V and 5 bases from J, with 18 bases between. CDR3 length equals 16 residues. CDR3 residues: CASSLGAGDRNHEQYF. For the CDR3, the DNA is TGTGCCAGCAGCTTAGGCGCGGGGGACAGGAACCACGAGCAGTACTTC.

The V and J genes are TRBV5-1 and TRBJ2-1; 11 nucleotides match TRBD2. V shed 0 bases, J shed 8 bases, and the junction held 7 bases outside the gene matches. From germline, CDR1 is SGHRS and CDR2 YFSETQ. The CDR3 loop spans 16 amino acids. The CDR3 loop is CASSLDVAGGAYEQFF. In DNA form, the CDR3 reads TGCGCCAGCAGCTTGGACGTAGCGGGAGGGGCCTATGAGCAGTTCTTC.

The chain employs TRBV30 and TRBJ2-1, with 9 nucleotides matching TRBD2. This CDR3 contains 14 residues. CDR1 GTSNPN and CDR2 SVGIG come from the germline V gene (reference sequence). V dropped 4 bases and J dropped 2; count of bases not matched to a gene: 3. Here the CDR3 DNA reads TGTGCCTGGACTAGCGGGGCGACCTACAATGAGCAGTTCTTC. Amino acid sequence: CAWTSGATYNEQFF.

The table lists this clone with a count of one. The DNA of the CDR3 is TGTGCCAGCAGGGCCTGGAGGGAGGTCACCGGGGAGCTGTTTTTT. Its translation: CASRAWREVTGELFF. The chain recombines TRBV28 with TRBJ2-2; D is perhaps TRBD2 (6 bases). V shed 6 bases and J shed 4 bases, with 15 bases lying between them. The CDR3 has 15 residues. Per germline, CDR1 MDHEN and CDR2 SYDVKM.

The J gene is TRBJ2-7, the V gene TRBV27; D may be TRBD2 (5 bases). The CDR3 totals 12 residues. Germline CDR1 and CDR2: MNHEY and SMNVEV (reference sequence). V lost 5 bases to trimming and J lost 7 bases, with 12 bases between them. Written as DNA, the CDR3 is TGTGCCAGCAGTCCCCAAGGAGGAGAGCAGTACTTC. This gives the protein CASSPQGGEQYF.

V and J are TRBV30 and TRBJ1-1, with 8 bases lining up with TRBD1. The trim removed 3 bases at V and 6 bases at J, leaving 0 bases unmatched. Per the germline V gene, CDR1 is GTSNPN and CDR2 is SVGIG (reference sequence). The CDR3 sequence is 11 residues long. This CDR3 is CAWRQGAEAFF. The CDR3 DNA reads as TGTGCCTGGAGACAGGGGGCTGAAGCTTTCTTT.

The J gene is TRBJ1-1, the V gene TRBV10-2; tentative D call: TRBD1 (5 bases). The CDR3 has 14 residues. The ends were cut back, 7 bases at V and 1 base at J, with 13 bases in the middle. CDR1 is WSHSY and CDR2 is SAAADI in the germline V gene. CDR3: CASTRGGANTEAFF. CDR3 in DNA: TGCGCCAGCACCCGGGGAGGGGCGAACACTGAAGCTTTCTTT.

The chain has TRBV30 and TRBJ2-5, with D unresolved. V was shortened by 0 bases and J by 7 bases, with 15 bases between the two germline ends. Germline CDR1 is GTSNPN and CDR2 is SVGIG (reference sequence). The CDR3 is made up of 14 amino acids. This CDR3 reads CAWSVGQALGTQYF. CDR3 DNA sequence: TGTGCCTGGAGTGTAGGCCAGGCCCTGGGGACCCAGTACTTC.

The chain uses TRBV6-5 and TRBJ2-7, with D possibly being TRBD2 (6 bases). Germline CDR1 and CDR2: MNHEY and SVGAGI. CDR3 length: 15 amino acids. V was pared by 2 bases and J by 2 bases, with 13 bases between. The CDR3 loop is CASSYRISGAYEQYF. The CDR3, as DNA: TGTGCCAGCAGTTACAGGATTAGCGGTGCCTACGAGCAGTACTTC.